Each of the 12 T cell receptor beta chains below was sequenced from the same sample in a study of shared clonotypes between healthy human individuals. Profiled with immunoSEQ multiplex PCR; TCRdb holds only in-frame clones, not every one. The sample carries millions of clones, roughly 93% recorded once. Material: naive CD4+ T cells from PBMCs. The subset is: CD45RA+ positively selected. These TCRs come from a man between 18 and 35 years old in good health. Some clones in this sample may be carry-over from other donors' samples.

V is TRBV4-2 and J is TRBJ2-2, with TRBD2 matching 7 bases. This CDR3 contains 18 residues. V trimming: 0 bases; J trimming: 6 bases; junction bases outside the gene matches: 13. Germline V gene data show CDR1 as LGHNA and CDR2 as YNFKEQ. The chain's CDR3 is CASSQDEGRGRYAGELFF. For the CDR3, the DNA is TGTGCCAGCAGCCAAGATGAAGGACGCGGGAGATACGCCGGGGAGCTGTTTTTT.

The chain employs TRBV28 and TRBJ2-6; unclear D gene. This CDR3 region has 17 residues. CDR1 is MDHEN and CDR2 is SYDVKM in the germline V gene. The V end was cut by 3 bases, the J end by 4 bases, with 16 bases between. CDR3 loop: CASSFPGPRTGANVLTF. The CDR3 DNA follows: TGTGCCAGCAGTTTCCCCGGGCCCCGTACAGGGGCCAACGTCCTGACTTTC.

Here the CDR3 DNA reads TGTGCCAGTAGTAGACCACGGGGTCACAATGAGCAGTTCTTC. It yields the protein CASSRPRGHNEQFF. The V gene is TRBV19, the J gene TRBJ2-1; tentative D call: TRBD2 (5 bases). With 4 bases removed from V and 5 bases from J, the gap between germline ends came to 12 bases. Germline V gene data show CDR1 as LNHDA and CDR2 as SQIVND (reference sequence). CDR3 length: 14 amino acids.

This clone was seen once. The chain couples TRBV5-1 to TRBJ2-5; tentatively, D is TRBD1 or TRBD2 (5 bases each). Germline assignment: CDR1 SGHRS and CDR2 YFSETQ. The V end lost 4 bases, the J end lost 2 bases, and 15 bases lay between the germline ends. CDR3 length: 15 residues. The CDR3 bases are TGCGCCAGCAGCCCGGTGAGGGGTCCTCAAGAGACCCAGTACTTC. Its protein product is CASSPVRGPQETQYF. Complete variable domain (other parts from reference TRBV5-1 and TRBJ2-5): KAGVTQTPRYLIKTRGQQVTLSCSPISGHRSVSWYQQTPGQGLQFLFEYFSETQRNKGNFPGRFSGRQFSNSRSEMNVSTLELGDSALYLCASSPVRGPQETQYFGPGTRLLVL.

This clone was picked up one time. The sample holds other DNA sequences that translate to the same CDR3. The V and J genes are TRBV29-1 and TRBJ2-7, with a possible D match to TRBD1 (5 bases). The CDR3 has 11 residues. Germline V gene data show CDR1 as SQVTM and CDR2 as ANQGSEA. V was cut by 4 bases and J by 4 bases, with 8 bases left in between. CDR3 sequence: CSVVGAYEQYF. In DNA form, the CDR3 reads TGCAGCGTTGTTGGGGCGTACGAGCAGTACTTC.

The chain is built from TRBV10-3 and TRBJ2-3; the D gene is possibly TRBD2 (6 bases). Trimming cost V 6 bases and J 0 bases, with 13 bases left between them. The CDR3 runs to 15 residues. CDR1 is ENHRY, CDR2 SYGVKD, per germline. In nucleotides, the CDR3 is TGTGCCATCAGGGGACTGTCAACTAGCACAGATACGCAGTATTTT. This codes for CAIRGLSTSTDTQYF.

The chain joins TRBV7-2 to TRBJ2-1; weak D call: TRBD2 (6 bases). The germline V gene encodes CDR1 SGHTA and CDR2 FQGNSA. The V end was cut by 1 base, the J end by 4 bases, with 11 bases between. The CDR3 spans 15 residues. CDR3: CASSLGLVLYNEQFF. CDR3 coding DNA: TGTGCCAGCAGCTTAGGACTAGTTTTGTACAATGAGCAGTTCTTC. Based on the CDR3 plus reference TRBV7-2 and TRBJ2-1, the full variable domain is GAGVSQSPSNKVTEKGKDVELRCDPISGHTALYWYRQSLGQGLEFLIYFQGNSAPDKSGLPSDRFSAERTGGSVSTLTIQRTQQEDSAVYLCASSLGLVLYNEQFFGPGTRLTVL.

The rearrangement joins TRBV29-1 to TRBJ1-1, with a weak D call TRBD1 (6 bases). V lost 4 bases and J 1 base, leaving 13 bases between the germline ends. Germline CDR1 and CDR2: SQVTM and ANQGSEA. The CDR3 is 14 residues long. The CDR3 bases are TGCAGCGTTGCAGGGGAGAGTGGGAACACTGAAGCTTTCTTT. Encoded protein: CSVAGESGNTEAFF.

This rearrangement joins TRBV18 to TRBJ1-2, with a tentative D call TRBD1 (6 bases). V was shortened by 4 bases and J by 7 bases, with 22 bases between the two germline ends. The CDR3 totals 16 residues. Looked up from germline, CDR1 is KGHSH and CDR2 is LQKENI. CDR3 nucleotide sequence: TGTGCCAGCTCACGTTTATCAGCAGGGGTGGATTTTGGCTACACCTTC. This encodes CASSRLSAGVDFGYTF.

The V gene is TRBV6-1, the J gene TRBJ1-5; D is unresolved. Germline V CDR1 and CDR2: MNHNS, SASEGT. Trimming left V 0 bases short and J 3 bases short, with 6 bases between. This CDR3 has 14 amino acids. The CDR3 reads CASSEARNNQPQHF. The CDR3 nucleotides read TGTGCCAGCAGTGAAGCCCGGAACAATCAGCCCCAGCATTTT.

For this clone: Other DNA sequences from this sample encode an identical CDR3 as well. The rearrangement joins TRBV7-2 to TRBJ2-5, with a weak D call TRBD1 (6 bases). The CDR3 extends over 14 amino acids. V was clipped by 0 bases and J by 5 bases, with 10 bases between them. Germline CDR1 and CDR2: SGHTA and FQGNSA. CDR3 sequence (DNA): TGTGCCAGCAGCTTAGCAGGGGGTGGGGAGACCCAGTACTTC. Translation: CASSLAGGGETQYF. Looking up the rest from reference TRBV7-2 and TRBJ2-5 gives the full variable domain: GAGVSQSPSNKVTEKGKDVELRCDPISGHTALYWYRQSLGQGLEFLIYFQGNSAPDKSGLPSDRFSAERTGGSVSTLTIQRTQQEDSAVYLCASSLAGGGETQYFGPGTRLLVL.

Note on this clone: Other DNA sequences in the same sample also yield this CDR3. The J gene is TRBJ1-1, the V gene TRBV5-1; D is undetermined. Trimming removed 0 bases from V and 4 bases from J, with 10 bases in between. CDR1 SGHRS and CDR2 YFSETQ come from the germline V gene. The CDR3 runs 14 residues. In DNA, the CDR3 is TGCGCCAGCAGCTTGGCGGAGGGTGGCACTGAAGCTTTCTTT. It codes for CASSLAEGGTEAFF.